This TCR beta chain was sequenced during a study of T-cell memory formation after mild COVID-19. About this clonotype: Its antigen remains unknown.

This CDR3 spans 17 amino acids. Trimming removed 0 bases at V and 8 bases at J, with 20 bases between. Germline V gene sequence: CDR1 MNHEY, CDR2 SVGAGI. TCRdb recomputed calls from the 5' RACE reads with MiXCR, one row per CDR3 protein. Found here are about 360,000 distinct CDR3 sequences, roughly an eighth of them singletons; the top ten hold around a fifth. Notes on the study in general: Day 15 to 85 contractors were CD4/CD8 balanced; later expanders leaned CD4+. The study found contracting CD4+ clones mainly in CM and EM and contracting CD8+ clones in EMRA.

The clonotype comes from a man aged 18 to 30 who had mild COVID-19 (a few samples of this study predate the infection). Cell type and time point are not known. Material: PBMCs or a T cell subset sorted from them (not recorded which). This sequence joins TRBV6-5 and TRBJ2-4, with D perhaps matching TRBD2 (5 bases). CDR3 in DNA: TGTGCCAGCAGTTACTCGCGGGTTCCTTTCGCTGCTTACATTCAGTACTTC. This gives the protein CASSYSRVPFAAYIQYF.